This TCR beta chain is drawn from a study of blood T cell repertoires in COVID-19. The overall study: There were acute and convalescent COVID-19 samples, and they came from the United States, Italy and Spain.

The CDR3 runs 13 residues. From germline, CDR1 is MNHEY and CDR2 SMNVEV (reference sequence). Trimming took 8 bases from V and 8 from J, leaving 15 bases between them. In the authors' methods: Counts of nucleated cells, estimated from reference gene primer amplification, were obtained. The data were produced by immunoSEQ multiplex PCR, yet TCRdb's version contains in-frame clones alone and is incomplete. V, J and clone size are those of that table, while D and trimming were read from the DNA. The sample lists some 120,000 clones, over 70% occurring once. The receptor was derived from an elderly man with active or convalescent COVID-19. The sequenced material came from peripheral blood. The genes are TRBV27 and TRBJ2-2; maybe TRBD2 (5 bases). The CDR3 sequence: CASAPGSLGELFF. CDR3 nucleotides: TGTGCCAGCGCCCCGGGGTCCTTAGGGGAGCTGTTTTTT.